Sequencing of this T cell receptor beta chain was carried out in a study of T cell responses to AZD1222 COVID-19 vaccine (dated by TCRdb to the early 2020s). Study-wide context: TCR sequencing was performed for 233 trial participants, of whom roughly 200 were given two doses of AZD1222 and approximately 26 were given two doses of MenACWY control vaccine. Trial participants were enrolled into age subgroups of 18-55, 56-69 and 70-plus years, which contained around 140, 26 and 57 TCR-sequenced participants, respectively. Paper-wide results and their limitations: After two AZD1222 doses, both the breadth and the depth of spike-specific TCRs were significantly higher than at day 0 and than in MenACWY recipients. CD4 TCRs associated with the vaccine covered the entire spike protein, and the dominant responses were in regions 160-218 and 743-854. Participants were mostly white British, with more females than males. The authors suggested clonal diversity may have been underestimated. Conclusions about previously exposed vaccinees are limited because only five to seven AZD1222 recipients were SARS-CoV-2 seropositive at baseline. Reportedly, close to half of the unique spike-specific TCRs recognized epitopes lying outside the regions that are mutated in the B.1.351 and B.1.1.7 variants. In the small 56-69-year group, the increase in depth fell short of significance, most likely because of low power. No day 14 peak-response samples were available, so repertoires were characterized only after the peak T cell response.

As concerns this clone: Its antigen remains unidentified. No quality values exist for individual bases; no much larger clone is one base distant.

Sample time point, as interpreted from the label and publication: about 28 days (+/-7) after the second vaccine dose. Because spike-specific TCR depth and breadth did not differ between the two schedules, AZD1222 recipients who got a second dose at roughly 4 weeks were pooled with those who got a second dose at roughly 12 weeks. Vaccinee samples were obtained from the UK trials COV001 and COV002, which included a single-blind randomized controlled phase 2/3 trial of AZD1222 (ChAdOx1 nCoV-19) in healthy adults. For TCRbeta chain sequencing, PBMC samples were collected from trial participants at day 0 and at day 28 after the second dose. The CDR3 regions of human TCRbeta chains were subjected to immunosequencing. The authors' analysis ran thus. TCRs in the repertoires were compared against a reference library of SARS-CoV-2-specific TCRs that had been generated with the MIRA antigen-specificity platform. Breadth meant the fraction of unique TCRs that were SARS-CoV-2-associated, whereas depth meant the fraction of total T cells that were SARS-CoV-2-associated. Using the MIRA data, each spike-specific TCR was assigned both to the spike region to which the TCR was reactive and to a CD4 or CD8 class. Log10-transformed breadth and depth values were compared by one-way ANOVA with Sidak's multiple comparisons tests. The immuneACCESS repertoire file appears here via TCRdb, limited to in-frame rearrangements. These files lack a portion of the clones; in checked studies, under half of the deficit traces to unresolved V genes, and the cause of the others is not known. The D gene and trimming were derived from the DNA, and the V and J assignments and clone size from that table. The sample data list roughly 51,000 clones, and around 89% of these were observed just once. The top ten constitute more than 12% of the sample.

Sequences SGHVS (CDR1) and FQNEAQ (CDR2) are obtained from the germline V gene. V and J are truncated by 1 base and 0 bases respectively, leaving an intervening sequence of 6 bases. The CDR3, cysteine through phenylalanine, is 15 amino acids long. The retained sequence is limited to the CDR3, 45 bases, with the frame set at the first base. The material sequenced was peripheral blood, taken 28 days after the second AZD1222 dose. The receptor was derived from an adult who received the AZD1222 COVID-19 vaccine. Recombination linked TRBV7-8 to TRBJ2-2; confidence is insufficient to name the D gene. CDR3 protein: CASSLGATNTGELFF. The nucleotide sequence is given as TGTGCCAGCAGCTTAGGGGCCACGAACACCGGGGAGCTGTTTTTT.